This T cell receptor beta chain was observed in a study of neoadjuvant anti-PD-1 for oral cavity cancer. Across the whole study: Non-progressing patients received a fourth nivolumab dose near day 43, then surgery on days 50-56. Overall study results and limits: Only a few patients per response group were TCR-analyzed; validation needed.

This clone was seen only once. Its specificity is unknown. Most PBMC samples had 480 ng input DNA in six replicates. This table comes from immunoSEQ multiplex PCR, and its TCRdb copy is limited to in-frame clones, with some not included. The sample records some 15,000 clones, around 69% being singletons. The CDR3 extends over 12 amino acids. Looked up from germline, CDR1 is ENHRY and CDR2 is SYGVKD. Trimming removed 0 bases from V and 6 bases from J, with 3 bases in between. Patients had newly diagnosed, untreated stage II-IVA oral cavity squamous cell carcinoma. This chain joins TRBV10-3 and TRBJ2-1; D is unclear. This TCR was recovered from a person aged 40-85 years with oral cavity squamous cell carcinoma. Sequenced material: PBMCs, taken before nivolumab (anti-PD-1) treatment. The CDR3 protein is CAISESVNEQFF. The CDR3, as DNA: TGTGCCATCAGTGAGTCAGTCAATGAGCAGTTCTTC.